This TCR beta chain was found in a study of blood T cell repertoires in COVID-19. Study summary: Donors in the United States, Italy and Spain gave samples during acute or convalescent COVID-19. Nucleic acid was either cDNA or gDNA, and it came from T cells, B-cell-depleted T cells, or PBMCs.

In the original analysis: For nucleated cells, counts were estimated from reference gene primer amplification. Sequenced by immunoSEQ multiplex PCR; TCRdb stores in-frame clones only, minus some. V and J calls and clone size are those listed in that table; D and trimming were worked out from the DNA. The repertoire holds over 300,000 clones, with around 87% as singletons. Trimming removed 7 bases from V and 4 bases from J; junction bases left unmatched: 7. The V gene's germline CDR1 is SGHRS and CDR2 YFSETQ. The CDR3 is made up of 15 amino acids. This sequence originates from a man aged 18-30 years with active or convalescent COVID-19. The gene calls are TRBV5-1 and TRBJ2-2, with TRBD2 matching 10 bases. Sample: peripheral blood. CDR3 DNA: TGCGCCAGCGTGGCTAGCGGGAGTGGCACCGGGGAGCTGTTTTTT. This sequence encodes CASVASGSGTGELFF.